The rows below give T cell receptor beta chains drawn from one sample of a study of OX40 agonist ivuxolimab in advanced cancers. Data came from immunoSEQ multiplex PCR; TCRdb stores just in-frame clones and leaves some out. The data contain about 79,000 clones, 80% to 90% of them singletons. The input for sequencing was CD4+ or CD8+ T cells sorted from blood, taken in a trial of the OX40 agonist ivuxolimab. These receptors all come from an adult with an advanced solid tumor such as melanoma, head and neck, liver or kidney cancer. CDR3s include the opening cysteine and the closing phenylalanine or tryptophan. D genes are given only for firm matches. Where a row states a size, it is once, few, many or the class of an expanded clone; other rows omit it.

J gene: TRBJ1-1; V gene: TRBV11-2; D gene: TRBD1; clone size: -; CDR3 DNA: TGTGCCAGCAGCTTGATCGGACAGGGGGCTGAAGCTTTCTTT; CDR3 protein: CASSLIGQGAEAFF
J gene: TRBJ1-1; V gene: TRBV7-9; D gene: -; clone size: -; CDR3 DNA: TGTGCCAGCAGCCTCAGGGGCACTGAAGCTTTCTTT; CDR3 protein: CASSLRGTEAFF
J gene: TRBJ1-1; V gene: TRBV27; D gene: -; clone size: -; CDR3 DNA: TGTGCCAGCAGCCCGACATGGACGGTGAACACTGAAGCTTTCTTT; CDR3 protein: CASSPTWTVNTEAFF
J gene: TRBJ1-3; V gene: TRBV6-1; D gene: -; clone size: -; CDR3 DNA: TGTGCCAGCAGTGAAGGCCGGGCAAACACCATATATTTT; CDR3 protein: CASSEGRANTIYF
J gene: TRBJ2-5; V gene: TRBV28; D gene: TRBD2; clone size: -; CDR3 DNA: TGTACCAGCATAGGCGGGAGTGAGACCCAGTACTTC; CDR3 protein: CTSIGGSETQYF
J gene: TRBJ2-3; V gene: TRBV5-6; D gene: -; clone size: -; CDR3 DNA: TGTGCCAGCAGCTACACCCCAGATACGCAGTATTTT; CDR3 protein: CASSYTPDTQYF
J gene: TRBJ2-5; V gene: TRBV6-6; D gene: -; clone size: -; CDR3 DNA: TGTGCCAGCAGCGGTCGCTTAGGGCCCCAAGAGACCCAGTACTTC; CDR3 protein: CASSGRLGPQETQYF
J gene: TRBJ2-1; V gene: TRBV19; D gene: -; clone size: -; CDR3 DNA: TGTGCCAGTAGTACCGATTACAATGAGCAGTTCTTC; CDR3 protein: CASSTDYNEQFF
J gene: TRBJ2-3; V gene: TRBV6-1; D gene: TRBD1; clone size: -; CDR3 DNA: TGTGCCAGCAGTACCAGACAGGGCGAGGGGGATACGCAGTATTTT; CDR3 protein: CASSTRQGEGDTQYF
J gene: TRBJ2-1; V gene: TRBV7-7; D gene: TRBD1; clone size: few; CDR3 DNA: TGTGCTAGCAGCTTAGGACAGGGAAATGAGCAGTTCTTC; CDR3 protein: CASSLGQGNEQFF